These 8 T cell receptor beta chains came from one sample sequenced in a study of chemoradiotherapy in HPV16-positive cancers. Sequencing used immunoSEQ multiplex PCR; TCRdb keeps in-frame clones, though not all of them. The sample holds almost 15,000 clones, 88% seen once. Sequencing was performed on blood, taken from a patient who underwent chemoradiotherapy. The receptor source for this set is a human donor with HPV-associated anogenital cancer.

The CDR3: CASSLGDMKAFF. CDR3 DNA sequence: TGTGCCAGCAGCTTAGGGGACATGAAAGCTTTCTTT. V is TRBV7-9 and J is TRBJ1-1; D perhaps matches TRBD1 (6 bases). Germline V CDR1 and CDR2: SEHNR, FQNEAQ (reference sequence). Trimming pared 1 base from V and 9 bases from J, leaving 9 bases between. The CDR3 runs to 12 residues.

The chain carries TRBV15 and TRBJ2-3; 10 nucleotides line up with TRBD2. From germline, CDR1 is LNHNV and CDR2 YYDKDF (reference sequence). This CDR3 spans 15 amino acids. V trimming: 8 bases; J trimming: 0 bases; junction bases outside the gene matches: 5. CDR3 sequence: CATSPGLASTDTQYF. The CDR3, as DNA: TGTGCCACCTCTCCGGGACTAGCGAGCACAGATACGCAGTATTTT.

The chain combines TRBV5-1 with TRBJ1-1; a possible D gene is TRBD1 (6 bases). This CDR3 comprises 15 residues. Germline-derived CDR1 and CDR2 are SGHRS and YFSETQ. Trimming stripped 4 bases from V and 0 bases from J, with 13 bases between. The CDR3 nucleotides are TGCGCCAGCAGCCGAGAACAGGGAATGAACACTGAAGCTTTCTTT. Translation gives CASSREQGMNTEAFF.

The V call is TRBV13, the J call TRBJ1-1; a possible D gene is TRBD1 (5 bases). This CDR3 has 14 residues. V shed 4 bases and J shed 5 bases, with 14 bases lying between them. Germline V gene data show CDR1 as PRHDT and CDR2 as FYEKMQ (reference sequence). This CDR3 is CASSYKSGGTEAFF. In DNA form, the CDR3 reads TGTGCCAGCAGCTATAAGTCGGGGGGGACTGAAGCTTTCTTT.

This clone has a handful of counts. This sequence joins TRBV10-2 and TRBJ1-1; D gene uncertain. V lost 4 bases and J 2 bases, leaving 11 bases between the germline ends. The germline gives CDR1 WSHSY, CDR2 SAAADI. The CDR3 spans 14 residues. DNA for the CDR3: TGCGCCAGCAGTGGAAGGAAAGTTAACACTGAAGCTTTCTTT. Translating it yields CASSGRKVNTEAFF.

DNA of the CDR3: TGTGCCAGCGCCCCCGACTATGGCTACACCTTC. This sequence encodes CASAPDYGYTF. The chain is built from TRBV6-5 and TRBJ1-2; D is uncertain. Per germline, CDR1 MNHEY and CDR2 SVGAGI. Trimming pared 8 bases from V and 3 bases from J, leaving 7 bases between. This CDR3 is built from 11 residues.

The genes are TRBV10-2 and TRBJ2-5; TRBD2 matches at 8 bases. The better agreement between TRBJ2-7 and the DNA end casts doubt on the J call. Germline V gene sequence: CDR1 WSHSY, CDR2 SAAADI. The CDR3 length is 14 residues. CDR3 sequence (DNA): TGCGCCAGCGTCGGGTTGGGGACTAGGCGCGAGCAGTACTTC. Its protein is CASVGLGTRREQYF.

The genes are TRBV27 and TRBJ1-5, with 9 bases aligning to TRBD1. Germline V gene sequence: CDR1 MNHEY, CDR2 SMNVEV (reference sequence). The CDR3 extends over 18 amino acids. J gave up 1 base and V 5 bases, and 12 bases lay outside the gene matches. CDR3 in DNA: TGTGCCAGCAGTCCATGGGGACAGGGCTTAGGGAGCAATCAGCCCCAGCATTTT. It is translated as CASSPWGQGLGSNQPQHF.